This T cell receptor (beta chain) was sequenced in a study of control samples from healthy donors and cancer patients. Method: immunoSEQ multiplex PCR; TCRdb's copy keeps in-frame clones and lacks some. Here the sample spans over 150,000 clones, around 94% being singletons. V was clipped by 6 bases and J by 9 bases; unmatched bases: 12. This CDR3 comprises 16 residues. CDR1 and CDR2 from the germline V gene are MGHDK and SYGVNS. The source is a man aged 55 to 70 with colorectal cancer. The sample consisted of PBMCs. V usage is TRBV25-1 and J usage is TRBJ2-1; 12 bases align to TRBD2. The CDR3 nucleotides are TGTGCCAGCAGCCTATTACTAGCGGGGGGTGTTTGTGAGCAGTTCTTC. It specifies CASSLLLAGGVCEQFF.